This is a list of T cell receptor beta chains from one sample in a study of identical twins. One entry per CDR3 protein, called by TCRdb with MiXCR from the 5' RACE reads. This sample has some 570,000 distinct CDR3 sequences, with approximately 20% found just once. These records were also assigned to another study, of yellow fever vaccine responses in identical twins.

Sample: CD4+ T cells sorted from blood. These receptors were collected from a woman aged 18-29 years in good health. The CDR3 runs from the conserved cysteine through the conserved F or W. D genes are given only for firm matches. Clone size appears in some rows only: once, few, many, or a class for an expanded clone.

d_gene,j_gene,abundance,v_gene,CDR3aa,CDR3nt
-,TRBJ2-3,-,TRBV20-1,CSARYRELTDTQYF,TGCAGTGCTAGATACAGGGAGCTCACAGATACGCAGTATTTT
-,TRBJ1-4,-,TRBV7-9,CASSLPPAGKLFF,TGTGCCAGCAGCTTACCTCCCGCGGGGAAACTGTTTTTT
-,TRBJ1-1,-,TRBV11-2,CASSFLLGGGTEAFF,TGTGCCAGCAGCTTCCTTTTGGGGGGTGGCACTGAAGCTTTCTTT
TRBD1,TRBJ1-2,few,TRBV14,CASSDGTGEFHGYTF,TGTGCCAGCAGCGACGGGACAGGGGAATTCCATGGCTACACCTTC
-,TRBJ2-7,few,TRBV24-1,CATSDLKRGEQYF,TGTGCCACCAGTGATTTGAAACGCGGCGAGCAGTACTTC
-,TRBJ2-1,many,TRBV7-2,CASSETSVGATQFF,TGTGCCAGCAGCGAAACGTCGGTGGGAGCAACACAGTTCTTC
-,TRBJ1-3,-,TRBV7-9,CASSLAVPSFSGNTIYF,TGTGCCAGCAGCTTAGCCGTGCCTTCCTTCTCTGGAAACACCATATATTTT
TRBD2,TRBJ2-3,-,TRBV24-1,CATSDPTVRTSGRSPDTQYF,TGTGCCACCAGTGACCCTACCGTGCGAACTAGCGGGAGAAGCCCAGATACGCAGTATTTT
-,TRBJ2-3,-,TRBV7-9,CASSLARRTDTDTQYF,TGTGCCAGCAGCTTAGCGCGCAGGACCGACACAGATACGCAGTATTTT
TRBD1,TRBJ2-5,-,TRBV5-1,CASSLGQGQSETQYF,TGCGCCAGCAGCCTAGGACAGGGACAGAGCGAGACCCAGTACTTC
-,TRBJ2-1,-,TRBV11-3,CASSLSSARSSYNEQFF,TGTGCCAGCAGCCTGTCTAGTGCGCGAAGCTCCTACAATGAGCAGTTCTTC
TRBD2,TRBJ2-7,few,TRBV9,CASSVSPGTSVSEQYF,TGTGCCAGCAGCGTTTCCCCCGGGACTAGCGTCAGCGAGCAGTACTTC
-,TRBJ1-5,few,TRBV10-3,CAIGSASNQPQHF,TGTGCCATCGGTTCGGCAAGCAATCAGCCCCAGCATTTT
-,TRBJ2-2,few,TRBV3-1,CASSQEIGTGELFF,TGTGCCAGCAGCCAAGAAATAGGCACCGGGGAGCTGTTTTTT
-,TRBJ2-7,-,TRBV5-1,CASSLSKHPEIYEQYF,TGCGCCAGCAGCTTGTCTAAACACCCCGAAATTTACGAGCAGTACTTC
TRBD2,TRBJ2-7,few,TRBV10-2,CASITAGGPYYEQYF,TGCGCCAGCATTACAGCGGGAGGGCCCTACTACGAGCAGTACTTC
-,TRBJ2-7,-,TRBV12-3/TRBV12-4,CASSLRQTYEQYF,TGTGCCAGCAGTCTAAGACAGACCTACGAGCAGTACTTC
-,TRBJ1-6,-,TRBV4-1,CASSQDFVSYNSPLHF,TGCGCCAGCAGCCAAGACTTTGTCTCCTATAATTCACCCCTCCACTTT
-,TRBJ2-2,few,TRBV3-1,CASSHGPKSTGELFF,TGTGCCAGCAGCCATGGTCCCAAATCCACCGGGGAGCTGTTTTTT
TRBD2,TRBJ2-1,few,TRBV5-1,CASSSYRGQVGYGTSGYNEQFF,TGCGCCAGCAGCTCCTACAGGGGGCAGGTCGGCTACGGGACTAGCGGATACAATGAGCAGTTCTTC
TRBD2,TRBJ2-1,-,TRBV5-1,CASSGLAGATYNEQFF,TGCGCCAGCAGCGGACTAGCGGGAGCCACCTACAATGAGCAGTTCTTC
TRBD2,TRBJ2-1,-,TRBV6-2/TRBV6-3,CASRRTSGRVKQFF,TGTGCCAGCAGGAGGACTAGCGGGAGAGTAAAGCAGTTCTTC